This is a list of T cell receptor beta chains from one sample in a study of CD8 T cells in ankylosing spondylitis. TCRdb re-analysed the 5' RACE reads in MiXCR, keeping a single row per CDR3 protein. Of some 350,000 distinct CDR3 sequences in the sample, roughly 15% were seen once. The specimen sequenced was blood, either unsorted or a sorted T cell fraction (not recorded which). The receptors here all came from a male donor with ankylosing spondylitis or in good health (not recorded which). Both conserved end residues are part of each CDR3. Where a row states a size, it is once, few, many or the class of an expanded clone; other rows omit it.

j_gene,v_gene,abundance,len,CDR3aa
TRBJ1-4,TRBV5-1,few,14,CASSTDRADEKLFF
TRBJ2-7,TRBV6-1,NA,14,CASSAMQGLYEQYF
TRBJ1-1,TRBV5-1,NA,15,CASSFRAGENTEAFF
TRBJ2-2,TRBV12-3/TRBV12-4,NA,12,CASRIMPGELFF
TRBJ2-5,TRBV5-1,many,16,CASSPRTGTTTETQYF
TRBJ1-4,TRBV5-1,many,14,CASSLGGANEKLFF
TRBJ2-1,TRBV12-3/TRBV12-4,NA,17,CASTEVRLAGGRDEQFF
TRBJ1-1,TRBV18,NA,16,CASSPQQSDLGSEAFF
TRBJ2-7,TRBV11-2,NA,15,CASSLRASGSREQYF
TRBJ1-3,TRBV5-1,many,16,CASSLTGLPSGNTIYF
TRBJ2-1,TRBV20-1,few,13,CSAPRASGHEQFF
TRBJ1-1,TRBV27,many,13,CASSLLRGVEAFF
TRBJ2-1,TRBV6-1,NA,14,CASTHRGGGNEQFF
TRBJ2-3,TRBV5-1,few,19,CASSFYLPGTSGRTDTQYF
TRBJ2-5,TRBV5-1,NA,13,CASSYSVQETQYF
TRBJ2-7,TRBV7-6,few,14,CASSLQDGAYEQYF
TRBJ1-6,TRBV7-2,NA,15,CASSLAQGAGSPLHF
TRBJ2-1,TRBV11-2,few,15,CASSLDRQAYNEQFF
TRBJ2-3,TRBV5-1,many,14,CASSLDRGTDTQYF
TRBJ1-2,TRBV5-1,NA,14,CASTQRQGSYGYTF
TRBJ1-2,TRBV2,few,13,CASSSQGSYGYTF
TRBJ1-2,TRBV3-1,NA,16,CASSRDPGQNSYGYTF
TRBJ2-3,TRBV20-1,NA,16,CSARDQGVRPTDTQYF
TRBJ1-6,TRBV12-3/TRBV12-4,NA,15,CASSTRAGGGSPLHF
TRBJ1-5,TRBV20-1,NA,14,CSARSGRGYEPQHF
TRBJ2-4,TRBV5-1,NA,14,CASSDGLAKNIQYF
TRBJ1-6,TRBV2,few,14,CASSKTGYNSPLHF
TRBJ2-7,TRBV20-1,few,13,CSARVGPGAEQYF
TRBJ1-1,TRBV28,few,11,CASSTRFEAFF
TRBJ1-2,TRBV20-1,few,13,CSAMTRANYGYTF
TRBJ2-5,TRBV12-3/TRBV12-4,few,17,CASSFHRGLTYQETQYF
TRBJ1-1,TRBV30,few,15,CAWSWRGGSTGEAFF
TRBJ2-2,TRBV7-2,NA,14,CASSSGGLREELFF
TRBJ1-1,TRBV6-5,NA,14,CASSYSNLKAEAFF
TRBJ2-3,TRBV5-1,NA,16,CASSLITGSYTDTQYF
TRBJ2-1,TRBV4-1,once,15,CASSQDGPSRGEQFF
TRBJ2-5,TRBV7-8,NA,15,CASSSLRGDQETQYF
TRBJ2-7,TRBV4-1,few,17,CASSQAGGQGGPLGQYF
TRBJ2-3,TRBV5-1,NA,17,CASSPQSGLAGSDTQYF
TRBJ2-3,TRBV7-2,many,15,CASSSRQGLTDTQYF
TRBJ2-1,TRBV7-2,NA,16,CASSSVLGSSYNEQFF
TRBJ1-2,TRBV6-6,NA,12,CASAGGTYGYTF
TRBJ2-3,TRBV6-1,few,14,CASSLLNRGNTQYF
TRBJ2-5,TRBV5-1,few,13,CASSPDRGATQYF
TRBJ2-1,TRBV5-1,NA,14,CASSLQGVYNEQFF
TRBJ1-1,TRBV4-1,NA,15,CASSQLGGSDAEAFF
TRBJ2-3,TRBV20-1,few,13,CSARGSATDTQYF
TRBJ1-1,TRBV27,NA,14,CASSANPRRTEAFF